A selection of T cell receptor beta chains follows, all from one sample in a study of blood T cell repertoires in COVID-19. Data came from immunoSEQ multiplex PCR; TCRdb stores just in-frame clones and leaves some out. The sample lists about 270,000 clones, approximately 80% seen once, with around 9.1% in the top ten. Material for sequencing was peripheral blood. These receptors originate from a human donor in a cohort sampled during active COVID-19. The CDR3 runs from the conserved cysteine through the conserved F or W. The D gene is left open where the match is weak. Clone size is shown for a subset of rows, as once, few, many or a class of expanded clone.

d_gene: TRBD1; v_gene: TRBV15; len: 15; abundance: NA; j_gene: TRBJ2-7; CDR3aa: CATSPNQGTGEKQYF; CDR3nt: TGTGCCACCAGCCCAAACCAAGGGACAGGGGAAAAGCAGTACTTC
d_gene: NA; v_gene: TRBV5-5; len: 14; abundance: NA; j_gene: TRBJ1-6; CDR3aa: CASSLGGDNSPLHF; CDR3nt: TGTGCCAGCAGCTTGGGGGGGGATAATTCACCCCTCCACTTT
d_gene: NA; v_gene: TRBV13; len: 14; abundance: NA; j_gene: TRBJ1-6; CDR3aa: CASRVAAGYSPLHF; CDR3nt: TGTGCCAGCCGGGTCGCAGCAGGGTACTCACCCCTCCACTTT
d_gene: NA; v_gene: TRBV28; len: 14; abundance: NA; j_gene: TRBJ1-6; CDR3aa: CASSRGGPNSPLHF; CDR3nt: TGTGCCAGCAGTCGAGGTGGTCCTAATTCACCCCTCCACTTT
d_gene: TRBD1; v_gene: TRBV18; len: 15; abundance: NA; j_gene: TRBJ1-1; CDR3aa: CASSPRVGQGEVAFF; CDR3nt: TGTGCCAGCTCACCGCGAGTCGGACAGGGGGAAGTTGCTTTCTTT
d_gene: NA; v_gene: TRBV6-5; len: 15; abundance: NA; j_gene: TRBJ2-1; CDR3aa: CASREVTPSYNEQFF; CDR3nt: TGTGCCAGCAGAGAGGTCACACCTTCCTACAATGAGCAGTTCTTC
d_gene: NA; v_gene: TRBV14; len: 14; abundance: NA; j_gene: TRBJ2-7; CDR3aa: CASSQVYGGGEQYF; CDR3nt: TGTGCCAGCAGCCAAGTTTACGGCGGAGGGGAGCAGTACTTC
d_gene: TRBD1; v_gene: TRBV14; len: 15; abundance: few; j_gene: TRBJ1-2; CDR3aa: CASSPPGTGIYGYTF; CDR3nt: TGTGCCAGCAGCCCTCCCGGGACAGGCATCTATGGCTACACCTTC
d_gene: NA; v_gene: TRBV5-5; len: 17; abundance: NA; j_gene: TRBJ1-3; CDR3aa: CASSLLKSGFGGNTIYF; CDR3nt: TGTGCCAGCAGCTTGCTGAAATCAGGGTTCGGTGGAAACACCATATATTTT
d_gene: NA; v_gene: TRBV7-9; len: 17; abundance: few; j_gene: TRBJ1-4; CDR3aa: CASSSWPDSGFNEKLFF; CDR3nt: TGTGCCAGCAGCTCATGGCCGGACAGCGGCTTTAATGAAAAACTGTTTTTT